This T cell receptor beta chain was sequenced in a study of monozygotic twins with cystic fibrosis. The CDR3 is made up of 18 amino acids. Germline trimming cut 3 bases from V and 2 bases from J; bases unmatched to any gene: 15. The V gene's germline CDR1 is MGHRA and CDR2 YSYEKL. Measured with immunoSEQ multiplex PCR; TCRdb has only the in-frame clones, and not every one. Of fewer than 30,000 clones in the sample, approximately 80% were seen once. Input material: blood. This TCR was sampled from a girl aged 2 to 9 with cystic fibrosis. The J gene is TRBJ2-5, the V gene TRBV4-1; 7 positions agree with TRBD1. The CDR3 is CASSHYPGGTEKQETQYF. CDR3 bases: TGCGCCAGCAGCCACTATCCAGGGGGTACAGAAAAACAAGAGACCCAGTACTTC.